Listed below are T cell receptor beta chains from one sample, sequenced in a study of blood T cell repertoires in COVID-19. The method was immunoSEQ multiplex PCR; TCRdb's version includes in-frame clones alone and lacks a portion of them. The sample includes about 130,000 clones, roughly four fifths seen only once; the top ten take about an eighth. The sample consisted of peripheral blood. The origin of the receptors is a man between 60 and 70 years old with acute or convalescent COVID-19. Each CDR3 is given with its conserved first and last residue. The order of the fields is CDR3 DNA, CDR3 protein, D gene, CDR3 length, clone size, V gene, J gene. D genes are given only for firm matches. For some rows the clone size is stated as once, few or many, or as a class when expanded; others skip it.

CDR3nt: TGTGCCAGCAGTTTATGGCTAGCGGAGACCCAGTACTTC
CDR3aa: CASSLWLAETQYF
d_gene: .
len: 13
abundance: .
v_gene: TRBV27
j_gene: TRBJ2-5

CDR3nt: TGTGCCAGCAGCCCATATAGCGGGATGGTACGGGAGACCCAGTACTTC
CDR3aa: CASSPYSGMVRETQYF
d_gene: TRBD2
len: 16
abundance: .
v_gene: TRBV14
j_gene: TRBJ2-5

CDR3nt: TGTGCCAGCAGTTACGACCTAAGGTTAGCGGCAGGGGGGAACATTCAGTACTTC
CDR3aa: CASSYDLRLAAGGNIQYF
d_gene: .
len: 18
abundance: .
v_gene: TRBV6-2/TRBV6-3
j_gene: TRBJ2-4

CDR3nt: TGTGCCACCAGCGGGGACAGGGGCGAGCAGTACTTC
CDR3aa: CATSGDRGEQYF
d_gene: TRBD1
len: 12
abundance: .
v_gene: TRBV15
j_gene: TRBJ2-7

CDR3nt: TGTGCCAGCCGCCTGGGGACTAGCGGGAGAGGGGAGACCCAGTACTTC
CDR3aa: CASRLGTSGRGETQYF
d_gene: TRBD2
len: 16
abundance: .
v_gene: TRBV27
j_gene: TRBJ2-5

CDR3nt: TGTGCCAGCAGCGTAGTATCCGATACGCAGTATTTT
CDR3aa: CASSVVSDTQYF
d_gene: .
len: 12
abundance: .
v_gene: TRBV9
j_gene: TRBJ2-3

CDR3nt: TGTGCCAGCAGCTTAAACAGGGGGGATCCACCCCTCCACTTT
CDR3aa: CASSLNRGDPPLHF
d_gene: TRBD1
len: 14
abundance: many
v_gene: TRBV7-9
j_gene: TRBJ1-6

CDR3nt: TGTGCCAGCAGCTCAACACAGGGAAGCTATAGCAATCAGCCCCAGCATTTT
CDR3aa: CASSSTQGSYSNQPQHF
d_gene: .
len: 17
abundance: .
v_gene: TRBV7-8
j_gene: TRBJ1-5

CDR3nt: TGTGCCAGCAGCTTAACTGCCCGCGCGGGAGGGTGGGCAGATACGCAGTATTTT
CDR3aa: CASSLTARAGGWADTQYF
d_gene: TRBD2
len: 18
abundance: few
v_gene: TRBV7-3
j_gene: TRBJ2-3

CDR3nt: TGTGCCAGCAGCCACAGGGCAACTGGGGCCAACGTCCTGACTTTC
CDR3aa: CASSHRATGANVLTF
d_gene: .
len: 15
abundance: .
v_gene: TRBV11-2
j_gene: TRBJ2-6

CDR3nt: TGCGCCAGCAGAGGGGATTTTCGTGCGCCAACCTACAATGAGCAGTTCTTC
CDR3aa: CASRGDFRAPTYNEQFF
d_gene: .
len: 17
abundance: .
v_gene: TRBV5-1
j_gene: TRBJ2-1

CDR3nt: TGCGCCAGCAGCATGGACAGTCAGGGCTATGGCTACACCTTC
CDR3aa: CASSMDSQGYGYTF
d_gene: .
len: 14
abundance: few
v_gene: TRBV5-1
j_gene: TRBJ1-2

CDR3nt: TGCAGCGTTGTTTTGGACAGGGGTAGGACTGAAGCTTTCTTT
CDR3aa: CSVVLDRGRTEAFF
d_gene: TRBD1
len: 14
abundance: .
v_gene: TRBV29-1
j_gene: TRBJ1-1

CDR3nt: TGTGCCAGCAGCTTAGAGGGACTATCCTACAATGAGCAGTTCTTC
CDR3aa: CASSLEGLSYNEQFF
d_gene: TRBD2
len: 15
abundance: .
v_gene: TRBV7-8
j_gene: TRBJ2-1

CDR3nt: TGTGCCAGCAGCGCCGACCGGGACAGGGGGCTCTACGAGCAGTACTTC
CDR3aa: CASSADRDRGLYEQYF
d_gene: TRBD1
len: 16
abundance: few
v_gene: TRBV5-6
j_gene: TRBJ2-7

CDR3nt: TGTGCCAGCAGCTTCCGGGACAGAAACTCACCCCTCCACTTT
CDR3aa: CASSFRDRNSPLHF
d_gene: TRBD1
len: 14
abundance: .
v_gene: TRBV9
j_gene: TRBJ1-6

CDR3nt: TGTGCCAGCAGTTCCCAGGGTCAGCCCCAGCATTTT
CDR3aa: CASSSQGQPQHF
d_gene: .
len: 12
abundance: .
v_gene: TRBV28
j_gene: TRBJ1-5

CDR3nt: TGTGCCAGCAGCGTAGACAGCGGGGCTGAAGCTTTCTTT
CDR3aa: CASSVDSGAEAFF
d_gene: .
len: 13
abundance: .
v_gene: TRBV7-8
j_gene: TRBJ1-1

CDR3nt: TGTGCCAGCAGCCCCCAGGTCGTCCCGGCAGGAAACACCATATATTTT
CDR3aa: CASSPQVVPAGNTIYF
d_gene: .
len: 16
abundance: .
v_gene: TRBV28
j_gene: TRBJ1-3

CDR3nt: TGTGCCACCAGTGGAGGCCCGAGGGAGAACACAGATACGCAGTATTTT
CDR3aa: CATSGGPRENTDTQYF
d_gene: .
len: 16
abundance: .
v_gene: TRBV24-1
j_gene: TRBJ2-3

CDR3nt: TGTGCCAGCACCGCGGGTACTGAAGCTTTCTTT
CDR3aa: CASTAGTEAFF
d_gene: .
len: 11
abundance: .
v_gene: TRBV6-5
j_gene: TRBJ1-1

CDR3nt: TGCAGCGTTGAATCGCCGGGGGATGGCTACACCTTC
CDR3aa: CSVESPGDGYTF
d_gene: .
len: 12
abundance: .
v_gene: TRBV29-1
j_gene: TRBJ1-2

CDR3nt: TGTGCCAGCAGTCCCGGGGGGGTTAGCAATCAGCCCCAGCATTTT
CDR3aa: CASSPGGVSNQPQHF
d_gene: .
len: 15
abundance: .
v_gene: TRBV6-5
j_gene: TRBJ1-5

CDR3nt: TGTGCCAGCAGCTCTAACCGCGGAGAATATGGCTACACCTTC
CDR3aa: CASSSNRGEYGYTF
d_gene: .
len: 14
abundance: .
v_gene: TRBV5-4
j_gene: TRBJ1-2

CDR3nt: TGCGCCAGCAGCCGTGGGCCTAGCGGGGACTACGAGCAGTACTTC
CDR3aa: CASSRGPSGDYEQYF
d_gene: TRBD2
len: 15
abundance: .
v_gene: TRBV5-1
j_gene: TRBJ2-7

CDR3nt: TGTGCCAGCAGATTGGACAGGGCATTCTCCTACGAGCAGTACTTC
CDR3aa: CASRLDRAFSYEQYF
d_gene: TRBD1
len: 15
abundance: .
v_gene: TRBV5-5
j_gene: TRBJ2-7

CDR3nt: TGTGCCACCAGTAGGGGGCGCGGGCAGCCCCAGCATTTT
CDR3aa: CATSRGRGQPQHF
d_gene: TRBD1
len: 13
abundance: .
v_gene: TRBV24-1
j_gene: TRBJ1-5

CDR3nt: TGTGCCAGCAGTTCTCGGGGGTATAATTCACCCCTCCACTTT
CDR3aa: CASSSRGYNSPLHF
d_gene: .
len: 14
abundance: .
v_gene: TRBV27
j_gene: TRBJ1-6

CDR3nt: TGTGCCAGCAGCTTCACAGGGAGAGGAACCAAAAACATTCAGTACTTC
CDR3aa: CASSFTGRGTKNIQYF
d_gene: .
len: 16
abundance: .
v_gene: TRBV7-9
j_gene: TRBJ2-4

CDR3nt: TGCAGCGTTGAGCGGCTTATGCGGGAGGGCCGAGATACGCAGTATTTT
CDR3aa: CSVERLMREGRDTQYF
d_gene: TRBD2
len: 16
abundance: .
v_gene: TRBV29-1
j_gene: TRBJ2-3

CDR3nt: TGTGCCAGTAGCGCTCGGACAGGGTCCGAAGCTTTCTTT
CDR3aa: CASSARTGSEAFF
d_gene: TRBD1
len: 13
abundance: .
v_gene: TRBV19
j_gene: TRBJ1-1

CDR3nt: TGTGCCAGCAGCTGGGGCGCAGGGGGTGAGGAAAAACTGTTTTTT
CDR3aa: CASSWGAGGEEKLFF
d_gene: TRBD1
len: 15
abundance: few
v_gene: TRBV7-9
j_gene: TRBJ1-4

CDR3nt: TGTGCCAGCAGCATAAAGGGGGACACTGAAGCTTTCTTT
CDR3aa: CASSIKGDTEAFF
d_gene: .
len: 13
abundance: .
v_gene: TRBV2
j_gene: TRBJ1-1

CDR3nt: TGTGCCAGCACCCCGAGCGCAGTCCTTCCCCTCTATGGCTACACCTTC
CDR3aa: CASTPSAVLPLYGYTF
d_gene: .
len: 16
abundance: .
v_gene: TRBV5-8
j_gene: TRBJ1-2

CDR3nt: TGTGCCAGCAGTGGCACAGTACTCTCTGGGGCCAACGTCCTGACTTTC
CDR3aa: CASSGTVLSGANVLTF
d_gene: .
len: 16
abundance: .
v_gene: TRBV6-1
j_gene: TRBJ2-6

CDR3nt: TGTGCCAGCGGGAGGGGGACAGACAAAAACATTCAGTACTTC
CDR3aa: CASGRGTDKNIQYF
d_gene: .
len: 14
abundance: .
v_gene: TRBV19
j_gene: TRBJ2-4

CDR3nt: TGTGCCAGCAGCTTATCGGGTTGGGCAGAACGAGGGACAGATACGCAGTATTTT
CDR3aa: CASSLSGWAERGTDTQYF
d_gene: .
len: 18
abundance: .
v_gene: TRBV13
j_gene: TRBJ2-3

CDR3nt: TGCGCCAGCAGCTTGGGGGGACTAGCGGGGCGTCAAGAGACCCAGTACTTC
CDR3aa: CASSLGGLAGRQETQYF
d_gene: TRBD2
len: 17
abundance: .
v_gene: TRBV5-1
j_gene: TRBJ2-5

CDR3nt: TGTGCCACCAGCAGAGATGGAGGTTACTCCTACGAGCAGTACTTC
CDR3aa: CATSRDGGYSYEQYF
d_gene: .
len: 15
abundance: once
v_gene: TRBV15
j_gene: TRBJ2-7

CDR3nt: TGTGCCAGCAGCCTAAATACAGGGTTATATGGCTACACCTTC
CDR3aa: CASSLNTGLYGYTF
d_gene: .
len: 14
abundance: .
v_gene: TRBV7-2
j_gene: TRBJ1-2

CDR3nt: TGCAGCGTTGATCGGACTAGCGGGAAGGAGACCCAGTACTTC
CDR3aa: CSVDRTSGKETQYF
d_gene: TRBD2
len: 14
abundance: .
v_gene: TRBV29-1
j_gene: TRBJ2-5

CDR3nt: TGTGCCAGCAGCTTGGCCGGGTGGGACTATGGCTACACCTTC
CDR3aa: CASSLAGWDYGYTF
d_gene: .
len: 14
abundance: .
v_gene: TRBV5-4
j_gene: TRBJ1-2

CDR3nt: TGTGCCAGCAGTGAACTAGCGGGATCCTACAATGAGCAGTTCTTC
CDR3aa: CASSELAGSYNEQFF
d_gene: TRBD2
len: 15
abundance: .
v_gene: TRBV6-1
j_gene: TRBJ2-1

CDR3nt: TGTGCCAGCTCACTCCTCCGGGAGAACACTGAAGCTTTCTTT
CDR3aa: CASSLLRENTEAFF
d_gene: .
len: 14
abundance: .
v_gene: TRBV18
j_gene: TRBJ1-1

CDR3nt: TGTGCCAGCAGCCTCAGGGACTTCCCTGAAGCTTTCTTT
CDR3aa: CASSLRDFPEAFF
d_gene: .
len: 13
abundance: .
v_gene: TRBV28
j_gene: TRBJ1-1

CDR3nt: TGTGCCAGCAGCCTTGGACAGGCGCATCAGCCCCAGCATTTT
CDR3aa: CASSLGQAHQPQHF
d_gene: TRBD1
len: 14
abundance: .
v_gene: TRBV28
j_gene: TRBJ1-5

CDR3nt: TGTGCCAGCAGCCAAGAGGCAGCGACCATCTATGGCTACACCTTC
CDR3aa: CASSQEAATIYGYTF
d_gene: .
len: 15
abundance: many
v_gene: TRBV3-1/TRBV3-2
j_gene: TRBJ1-2

CDR3nt: TGCGCCAGCAGCCCTTCGCCGATAGCGGGAGGTTCAGATACGCAGTATTTT
CDR3aa: CASSPSPIAGGSDTQYF
d_gene: TRBD2
len: 17
abundance: .
v_gene: TRBV5-1
j_gene: TRBJ2-3

CDR3nt: TGTGCCAGCGCCGACAGGGGTAGCACAGATACGCAGTATTTT
CDR3aa: CASADRGSTDTQYF
d_gene: TRBD1
len: 14
abundance: medium-sized
v_gene: TRBV27
j_gene: TRBJ2-3

CDR3nt: TGTGCCAGCATTGATGGACAGGGGAGGGATCAGCCCCAGCATTTT
CDR3aa: CASIDGQGRDQPQHF
d_gene: TRBD1
len: 15
abundance: .
v_gene: TRBV28
j_gene: TRBJ1-5

CDR3nt: TGCAGCACTCGGGTAGGCTCTGGAAACACCATATATTTT
CDR3aa: CSTRVGSGNTIYF
d_gene: .
len: 13
abundance: .
v_gene: TRBV29-1
j_gene: TRBJ1-3